What follows are 17 T cell receptor beta chains derived from one specimen sequenced in a study of T cell clones after liver transplantation (dated by TCRdb to the late 2010s). Library method: the immunoSEQ multiplex PCR assay. TCRdb obtained this table from immuneACCESS and retained in-frame rearrangements with V and J assigned. These tables miss some clones; where compared with another copy, unresolved V genes account for less than half of the shortfall, and the remainder is unexplained. This sample gives 12,000 to 15,000 clones in total; about 90% of them show up just once. The top ten constitute around half of the sample. The time point label of this sample denotes: pre-transplant. Material: CD8+ T cells from blood, obtained before liver transplant. These receptors came from a human donor who received a liver transplant.

The gene calls are TRBV6-5 and TRBJ1-1, with TRBD1 matching over 7 bases. V shed 0 bases and J 1 base; nucleotides not matched to a gene: 2. The V gene's germline CDR1 is MNHEY and CDR2 SVGAGI. The CDR3 contains 15 residues. CDR3 in DNA: TGTGCCAGCAGTTACTCCGGGACAGAGAACACTGAAGCTTTCTTT. This encodes CASSYSGTENTEAFF.

The V call is TRBV29-1, the J call TRBJ2-7, with 7 bases identical to TRBD1. This CDR3 comprises 11 residues. The trim removed 6 bases at V and 6 bases at J, leaving 5 bases unmatched. Germline V CDR1 and CDR2: SQVTM, ANQGSEA. DNA for the CDR3: TGCAGCGTGTTCTACAGGGGCGAGCAGTACTTC. Translation gives CSVFYRGEQYF.

The chain joins TRBV27 to TRBJ2-7; 9 nucleotides line up with TRBD1. The CDR3 runs 15 residues. V shed 5 bases and J 6 bases; nucleotides not matched to a gene: 11. Germline V CDR1 and CDR2: MNHEY, SMNVEV (reference sequence). This chain's CDR3 is CASSAPGQGIGEQYF. The CDR3 nucleotides read TGTGCCAGCAGTGCCCCGGGACAGGGTATCGGCGAGCAGTACTTC.

This chain links TRBV19 with TRBJ2-7, with 8 positions matching TRBD1. This CDR3 is built from 12 residues. The junction had 3 bases not matched to a gene; V was cut back by 6 bases and J by 5 bases. Germline V lookup: CDR1 LNHDA, CDR2 SQIVND (reference sequence). CDR3 loop: CASSPTGDEQYF. DNA of the CDR3: TGTGCCAGTAGCCCGACAGGGGACGAGCAGTACTTC.

A single count supports this clone. The chain links TRBV4-2 to TRBJ1-5, with a weak D call TRBD1 (6 bases). Germline V gives CDR1 LGHNA, CDR2 YNFKEQ. The CDR3 length is 16 residues. Trimming left V 0 bases short and J 1 base short, with 10 bases between. CDR3 nucleotide sequence: TGTGCCAGCAGCCAAGAATGGGGGACAAGCAATCAGCCCCAGCATTTT. Its protein product is CASSQEWGTSNQPQHF.

The chain is built from TRBV7-2 and TRBJ1-1; D is undetermined. V lost 5 bases and J 0 bases, leaving 13 bases between the germline ends. There are 15 residues in the CDR3. Germline V CDR1 and CDR2: SGHTA, FQGNSA. CDR3 nucleotide sequence: TGTGCCAGCAGCGGACGAGGGTTAATGAACACTGAAGCTTTCTTT. Its translation: CASSGRGLMNTEAFF.

The V gene is TRBV28, the J gene TRBJ2-3; D call uncertain. CDR1 MDHEN and CDR2 SYDVKM come from the germline V gene. CDR3 size: 13 residues. The germline V and J ends were trimmed by 6 bases and 0 bases, with 7 bases remaining between them. DNA for the CDR3: TGTGCCAGCAGACCCACTAGCACAGATACGCAGTATTTT. As protein: CASRPTSTDTQYF.

The chain recombines TRBV11-2 with TRBJ2-7, with TRBD2 identical over 8 bases. The CDR3 consists of 15 residues. Germline V gene lookup returns CDR1 SGHAT and CDR2 FQNNGV. J gave up 1 base and V 5 bases, and 7 bases lay outside the gene matches. The CDR3 DNA reads TGTGCCAGCAGCCCAGCCGCGGGAGGTTCCTACGAGCAGTACTTC. It encodes CASSPAAGGSYEQYF.

CDR3 region: CASSGTHGTEAFF. The DNA for the CDR3 is TGTGCCAGCAGCGGGACACACGGCACTGAAGCTTTCTTT. V gene TRBV27 combines with J gene TRBJ1-1, with D perhaps TRBD1 (6 bases). Germline loops: CDR1 MNHEY, CDR2 SMNVEV (reference sequence). The V end was cut by 6 bases, the J end by 4 bases, with 12 bases between. The length of the CDR3 is 13 residues.

The rearrangement links TRBV11-3 to TRBJ2-1; a possible D gene is TRBD2 (5 bases). The CDR3 runs to 14 residues. Germline values: CDR1 SGHNT, CDR2 YENEEA. Trimming shortened V by 4 bases and J by 5 bases, and 12 bases separated the two germline ends. The CDR3 DNA follows: TGTGCCAGCAGCTCCCGCGGAGGAGACAATGAGCAGTTCTTC. This gives the protein CASSSRGGDNEQFF.

The chain is built from TRBV2 and TRBJ1-2; possibly TRBD1 for D (5 bases). Germline loops: CDR1 SNHLY, CDR2 FYNNEI. The CDR3 contains 14 residues. The V gene lost 1 base and the J gene lost 4 bases, with 10 bases spanning the gap. Here the CDR3 reads CASSEERGTYGYTF. For the CDR3, the DNA is TGTGCCAGCAGTGAAGAGAGGGGTACCTATGGCTACACCTTC.

The chain is built from TRBV6-5 and TRBJ2-3, with a weak D call TRBD2 (5 bases). The germline CDR1 and CDR2 sequences are MNHEY and SVGAGI. V shed 0 bases and J shed 1 base, with 11 bases lying between them. The CDR3 length is 16 residues. This CDR3 reads CASSYSSGTGTDTQYF. Here the CDR3 DNA reads TGTGCCAGCAGTTACTCATCGGGAACTGGCACAGATACGCAGTATTTT.

The chain links TRBV20-1 to TRBJ2-1, with D unclear. The CDR3 consists of 10 residues. Deletions cut 4 bases from V and 8 bases from J, with 6 bases between. Germline V gene data show CDR1 as DFQATT and CDR2 as SNEGSKA (reference sequence). The CDR3 region has the DNA TGCAGTGCTAAGGGATATGAGCAGTTCTTC. Translating it yields CSAKGYEQFF.

The chain couples TRBV7-9 to TRBJ1-1; 7 bases are a match to TRBD1. This CDR3 has 15 residues. In germline, CDR1 is SEHNR, CDR2 FQNEAQ (reference sequence). J lost 1 base, V lost 3 bases, and 5 bases had no gene match. The CDR3 DNA sequence: TGTGCCAGCAGCTTGGACAGGACCGGGAACACTGAAGCTTTCTTT. This gives the protein CASSLDRTGNTEAFF.

The chain combines TRBV27 with TRBJ2-6, with TRBD1 identical over 12 bases. CDR1 is MNHEY, CDR2 SMNVEV, per germline (reference sequence). The CDR3 is made up of 18 amino acids. The V gene end was trimmed by 4 bases and the J gene end by 2 bases; junction bases not matched to a gene: 6. The CDR3 region has the DNA TGTGCCAGCAGTTCCCGGGACAGGGGGCTGCCTGGGGCCAACGTCCTGACTTTC. Amino acids: CASSSRDRGLPGANVLTF.

The chain recombines TRBV9 with TRBJ1-1; D is unresolved. Germline V gives CDR1 SGDLS, CDR2 YYNGEE. The CDR3 is 14 residues long. V lost 0 bases and J lost 3, with 9 bases in between. CDR3 protein: CASSVGRWDTEAFF. CDR3 nucleotide sequence: TGTGCCAGCAGCGTAGGCAGGTGGGACACTGAAGCTTTCTTT.

V is TRBV14 and J is TRBJ2-7; TRBD1 or TRBD2 may be the D gene (6 bases each). The CDR3 has 15 amino acids. V shed 2 bases and J shed 3 bases, with 14 bases lying between them. CDR1 is SGHDN, CDR2 FVKESK, per germline. The DNA of the CDR3 is TGTGCCAGCAGCCAATCCCGGGGGCCCTTCTACGAGCAGTACTTC. Its translation is CASSQSRGPFYEQYF.